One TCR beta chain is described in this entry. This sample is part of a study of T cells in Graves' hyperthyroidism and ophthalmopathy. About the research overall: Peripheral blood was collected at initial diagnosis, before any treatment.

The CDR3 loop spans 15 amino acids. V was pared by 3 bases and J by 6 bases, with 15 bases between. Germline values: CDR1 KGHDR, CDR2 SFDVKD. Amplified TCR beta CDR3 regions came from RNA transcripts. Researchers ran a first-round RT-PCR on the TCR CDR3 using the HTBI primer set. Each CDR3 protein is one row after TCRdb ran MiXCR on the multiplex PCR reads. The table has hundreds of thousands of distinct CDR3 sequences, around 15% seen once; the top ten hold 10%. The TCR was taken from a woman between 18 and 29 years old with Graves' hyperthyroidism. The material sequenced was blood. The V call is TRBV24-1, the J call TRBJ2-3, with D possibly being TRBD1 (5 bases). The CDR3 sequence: CATSDPPRGVDTQYF. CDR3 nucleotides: TGTGCCACCAGTGATCCTCCTAGGGGCGTCGATACGCAGTATTTT.